What follows describes a single T cell receptor (beta chain). Germline CDR1 is SGHTA and CDR2 is FQGNSA. V lost 2 bases to trimming and J lost 8 bases, with 13 bases between them. The CDR3 sequence is 14 residues long. TEMRA cells were enriched by FACS, and CD4+ and CD8+ T cells were negatively isolated. RNA totalling roughly 0.5 to 1 ug underwent reverse transcription with random hexamers. TCRdb re-called the immunoSEQ multiplex PCR reads through MiXCR, storing one row per CDR3 protein. Among about 190,000 distinct CDR3 sequences listed, roughly 94% were seen once. These data are taken from a study of CD8 T cells in Susac syndrome.

Sequenced material: CD8+ T cells from PBMCs. The chain is built from TRBV7-2 and TRBJ2-1; D not certain. This sequence originates from a human donor with Susac syndrome. In DNA form, the CDR3 reads TGTGCCAGCAGCTTAACCTCTCAAGTCGATGAGCAGTTCTTC. It is translated as CASSLTSQVDEQFF.